Listed below are T cell receptor beta chains from one sample, sequenced in a study of T cell responses to AZD1222 COVID-19 vaccine. The assay was immunoSEQ multiplex PCR, and TCRdb's table has in-frame clones only and misses some. The sample yields roughly 100,000 clones, about nine tenths seen once. The material was peripheral blood, obtained on day 0 of AZD1222 vaccination. The receptors were sampled from an adult in good health. Both conserved end residues are part of each CDR3. A D gene is named only where the DNA matches it firmly. Expanded clones are given a class, and other clones once, few, many or no size at all.

TRBJ1-6	-	TRBV28	TRBD1	CASIDRVDSPLHF	TGTGCCAGCATTGACAGGGTAGATTCACCCCTCCACTTT
TRBJ1-3	once	TRBV6-5	-	CASKTRGSGNTIYF	TGTGCCAGCAAGACCAGGGGCTCTGGAAACACCATATATTTT
TRBJ2-1	-	TRBV30	-	CAWSPRPLGNEQFF	TGTGCCTGGTCCCCCAGACCCTTAGGTAATGAGCAGTTCTTC
TRBJ1-2	-	TRBV19	-	CASRGGLKPYGYTF	TGTGCCAGTCGGGGGGGACTCAAACCCTATGGCTACACCTTC
TRBJ2-1	-	TRBV5-1	TRBD1	CASNAGQVYNEQFF	TGCGCCAGCAATGCGGGACAGGTATACAATGAGCAGTTCTTC
TRBJ2-7	-	TRBV18	-	CASSSPGVRSSYEQYF	TGTGCCAGCTCATCCCCGGGGGTGAGAAGCTCCTACGAGCAGTACTTC
TRBJ2-3	-	TRBV23-1	-	CASRKEGEKRDTQYF	TGCGCCAGCAGGAAGGAGGGGGAGAAGAGAGATACGCAGTATTTT
TRBJ2-1	-	TRBV7-9	-	CASSFGLPSDEQFF	TGTGCCAGCAGCTTTGGACTACCCTCGGATGAGCAGTTCTTC
TRBJ2-4	-	TRBV30	-	CAWSVSRGGFKNIQYF	TGTGCCTGGAGTGTATCTAGGGGGGGGTTCAAAAACATTCAGTACTTC
TRBJ1-4	-	TRBV28	-	CASRSRGLGGEKLFF	TGTGCCAGCAGGTCCCGGGGTCTAGGAGGCGAAAAACTGTTTTTT
TRBJ1-6	few	TRBV6-5	TRBD1	CASTYTGDRTPLHF	TGTGCCAGCACCTACACAGGGGATAGGACACCCCTCCACTTT
TRBJ2-1	-	TRBV3-1/TRBV3-2	TRBD2	CASSSSGRPYNEQFF	TGTGCCAGCAGCTCTAGCGGGAGGCCCTACAATGAGCAGTTCTTC
TRBJ2-6	-	TRBV30	TRBD2	CAWSVKFGGGIGANVLTF	TGTGCCTGGAGTGTAAAGTTCGGCGGGGGGATTGGGGCCAACGTCCTGACTTTC
TRBJ2-3	-	TRBV19	-	CASSWGGGSTDTQYF	TGTGCCAGTAGTTGGGGTGGGGGTAGCACAGATACGCAGTATTTT
TRBJ2-1	-	TRBV5-4	TRBD1	CASSLTGQGGHEQFF	TGTGCCAGCAGCTTAACCGGACAGGGGGGTCATGAGCAGTTCTTC
TRBJ2-7	-	TRBV4-1	-	CASSPLRGRGYEQYF	TGCGCCAGCAGCCCTTTAAGGGGGAGAGGCTACGAGCAGTACTTC
TRBJ1-1	once	TRBV19	-	CASKSRAGRNTEAFF	TGTGCCAGTAAATCTCGGGCAGGGCGAAACACTGAAGCTTTCTTT
TRBJ2-2	-	TRBV5-6	-	CASSFRGGELFF	TGTGCCAGCAGCTTTAGGGGCGGGGAGCTGTTTTTT
TRBJ2-7	-	TRBV7-3	-	CASSLLGGVTYEQYF	TGTGCCAGCAGCTTACTCGGAGGAGTCACCTACGAGCAGTACTTC
TRBJ2-2	-	TRBV5-1	TRBD2	CASSFTSGGPGELFF	TGCGCCAGCAGCTTCACTAGCGGAGGCCCAGGGGAGCTGTTTTTT
TRBJ2-7	-	TRBV19	-	CASSILGTYEQYF	TGTGCCAGTAGTATTCTGGGTACCTACGAGCAGTACTTC
TRBJ2-2	-	TRBV7-2	-	CASSSRSVRTSGELFF	TGTGCCAGCAGCTCTAGGTCGGTGAGGACCTCCGGGGAGCTGTTTTTT
TRBJ2-7	-	TRBV18	TRBD2	CASSPGLAGLDEQYF	TGTGCCAGCTCACCGGGGCTAGCGGGACTTGACGAGCAGTACTTC
TRBJ2-7	-	TRBV19	TRBD1	CASSSPGQNAYEQYF	TGTGCCAGTAGTTCCCCGGGACAGAACGCCTACGAGCAGTACTTC
TRBJ1-2	-	TRBV18	-	CASSPSGNSYGYTF	TGTGCCAGCTCACCCTCGGGAAACAGCTATGGCTACACCTTC
TRBJ1-6	-	TRBV4-2	-	CASSQVGGDDSPLHF	TGTGCCAGCAGCCAAGTTGGGGGGGATGATTCACCCCTCCACTTT
TRBJ1-2	once	TRBV5-5	-	CASSTGTVYGYTF	TGTGCCAGCAGCACCGGGACGGTATATGGCTACACCTTC
TRBJ1-3	medium-sized	TRBV4-2	-	CASSQDLAGFSGNTIYF	TGTGCCAGCAGCCAAGATCTAGCAGGCTTCTCTGGAAACACCATATATTTT
TRBJ2-1	-	TRBV10-2	-	CASSLAGTPSINEQFF	TGCGCCAGCAGTTTAGCCGGGACACCCAGTATAAATGAGCAGTTCTTC
TRBJ1-2	-	TRBV12-3/TRBV12-4	-	CASSLRGHYGYTF	TGTGCCAGCAGTTTAAGGGGACACTATGGCTACACCTTC
TRBJ1-3	-	TRBV30	-	CAWGPWGGSGNTIYF	TGTGCCTGGGGTCCGTGGGGGGGCTCTGGAAACACCATATATTTT
TRBJ1-2	-	TRBV19	TRBD1	CASRQQGADYGYTF	TGTGCCAGTAGACAACAGGGGGCTGACTATGGCTACACCTTC
TRBJ2-2	-	TRBV6-5	TRBD2	CASISGTRYTGELFF	TGTGCCAGCATTTCCGGGACTAGATACACCGGGGAGCTGTTTTTT
TRBJ2-7	-	TRBV30	-	CAWSAAGEQYF	TGTGCCTGGAGTGCGGCCGGGGAGCAGTACTTC
TRBJ2-7	-	TRBV12-3/TRBV12-4	-	CASSDTSGQYF	TGTGCCAGCAGTGACACATCAGGGCAGTACTTC
TRBJ2-2	few	TRBV19	-	CASKDRTRATGELFF	TGTGCCAGCAAAGACAGGACTCGGGCCACCGGGGAGCTGTTTTTT
TRBJ1-2	-	TRBV14	-	CASSQGSGLYYGYTF	TGTGCCAGCAGCCAAGGGTCAGGTTTATACTATGGCTACACCTTC
TRBJ1-2	once	TRBV3-1/TRBV3-2	-	CASSQDSIYSGYTF	TGTGCCAGCAGCCAAGACTCCATCTACTCTGGCTACACCTTC
TRBJ1-1	-	TRBV5-1	-	CASSSTTGGNTEAFF	TGCGCCAGCAGCTCGACGACCGGAGGGAACACTGAAGCTTTCTTT
TRBJ2-7	few	TRBV6-1	TRBD2	CASSDPGLPTGEQYF	TGTGCCAGCAGTGACCCGGGACTACCGACGGGCGAGCAGTACTTC
TRBJ2-2	-	TRBV21-1	-	CASSPQRGNTGELFF	TGTGCCAGCAGCCCCCAACGGGGAAACACCGGGGAGCTGTTTTTT
TRBJ2-1	-	TRBV28	TRBD1	CASSLGRDSYNEQFF	TGTGCCAGCAGCCTCGGACGGGACAGCTACAATGAGCAGTTCTTC
TRBJ2-1	-	TRBV5-3	TRBD2	CARSLEPSGGRNSYNEQFF	TGTGCCAGAAGCTTGGAACCTAGCGGGGGACGAAACTCCTACAATGAGCAGTTCTTC
TRBJ2-7	-	TRBV7-2	TRBD2	CASSLEASGFYEQYF	TGTGCCAGCAGCTTAGAAGCTAGCGGGTTCTACGAGCAGTACTTC
TRBJ2-2	-	TRBV5-6	TRBD2	CASSPTGGYTGELFF	TGTGCCAGCAGCCCCACGGGGGGATACACCGGGGAGCTGTTTTTT
TRBJ2-2	-	TRBV30	-	CAWSVGVELFF	TGTGCCTGGAGTGTTGGGGTGGAGCTGTTTTTT
TRBJ1-1	-	TRBV6-5	-	CASTSPNTEAFF	TGTGCCAGCACAAGTCCTAACACTGAAGCTTTCTTT
TRBJ2-7	-	TRBV7-2	-	CASSPRERLPEQYF	TGTGCCAGCAGCCCGCGTGAGAGGCTGCCCGAGCAGTACTTC
TRBJ1-6	-	TRBV19	-	CASTIRQGDAYNSPLHF	TGTGCCAGTACTATCCGTCAAGGGGACGCCTATAATTCACCCCTCCACTTT
TRBJ1-6	-	TRBV3-1/TRBV3-2	-	CASSPVVQLNSPLHF	TGTGCCAGCAGCCCAGTGGTTCAACTTAATTCACCCCTCCACTTT
TRBJ1-1	-	TRBV27	TRBD1	CASSLPGQGEAFF	TGTGCCAGCAGTTTACCGGGACAGGGTGAAGCTTTCTTT
TRBJ2-7	once	TRBV19	-	CASSTWGIDEQYF	TGTGCCAGTAGTACGTGGGGTATCGACGAGCAGTACTTC